The present T cell receptor (beta chain) was sequenced within a study of monozygotic twins with inflammatory bowel disease. The study, taken as a whole, reports: Patients received differing immunosuppressive treatments, which may have added variability to their repertoires.

The CDR3 contains 15 residues. A remark on this clonotype: Its antigen is not identified.

No DNA is given; TCRdb re-called the 5' RACE reads and lists each CDR3 protein once. Its table lists about 380,000 distinct CDR3 sequences. This TCR was recovered from a human donor with ulcerative colitis or Crohn's disease, or a healthy co-twin of an affected twin (not recorded which). The V and J genes are TRBV12-3 or TRBV12-4 and TRBJ2-1; TCRdb selects TRBD2, and the lack of DNA leaves this call unchecked. The sample taken for sequencing was blood. CDR3 region: CASSPRRGQYNEQFF.